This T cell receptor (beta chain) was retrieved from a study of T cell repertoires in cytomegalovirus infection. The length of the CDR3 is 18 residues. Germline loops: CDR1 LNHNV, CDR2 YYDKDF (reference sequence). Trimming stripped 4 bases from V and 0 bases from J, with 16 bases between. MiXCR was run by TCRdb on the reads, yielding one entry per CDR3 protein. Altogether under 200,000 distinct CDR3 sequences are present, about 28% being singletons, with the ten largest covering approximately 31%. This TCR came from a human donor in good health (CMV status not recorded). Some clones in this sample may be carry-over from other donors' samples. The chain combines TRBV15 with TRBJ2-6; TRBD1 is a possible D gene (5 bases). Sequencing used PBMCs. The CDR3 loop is CATSIDAGPTSGANVLTF. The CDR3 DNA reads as TGTGCCACCAGCATCGACGCAGGGCCGACCTCTGGGGCCAACGTCCTGACTTTC.